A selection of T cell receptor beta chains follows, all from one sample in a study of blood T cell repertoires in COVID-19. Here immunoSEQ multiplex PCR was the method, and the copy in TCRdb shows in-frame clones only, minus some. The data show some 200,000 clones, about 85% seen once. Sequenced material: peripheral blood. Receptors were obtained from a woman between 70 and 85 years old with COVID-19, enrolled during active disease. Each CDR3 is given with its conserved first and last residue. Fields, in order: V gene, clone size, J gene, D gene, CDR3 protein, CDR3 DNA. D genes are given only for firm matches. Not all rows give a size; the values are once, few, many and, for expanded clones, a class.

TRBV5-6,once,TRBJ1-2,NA,CASSTVAGFDYGYTF,TGTGCCAGCAGCACGGTGGCAGGGTTCGACTATGGCTACACCTTC
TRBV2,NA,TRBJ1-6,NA,CASREGHPYNSPLHF,TGTGCCAGCAGGGAGGGGCACCCTTATAATTCACCCCTCCACTTT
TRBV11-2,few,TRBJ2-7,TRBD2,CASSLDGRSYYEQYF,TGTGCCAGCAGCTTAGACGGGAGGTCTTACTACGAGCAGTACTTC
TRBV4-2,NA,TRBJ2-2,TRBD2,CASSPRGSGGAGDTGELFF,TGTGCCAGCAGCCCCCGAGGAAGCGGGGGGGCGGGGGACACCGGGGAGCTGTTTTTT
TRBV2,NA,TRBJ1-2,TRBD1,CASSRDRGDGYTF,TGTGCCAGCAGCCGGGACAGGGGGGATGGCTACACCTTC
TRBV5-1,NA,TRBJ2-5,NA,CASSPEIGETQYF,TGCGCCAGCAGCCCCGAAATCGGAGAGACCCAGTACTTC
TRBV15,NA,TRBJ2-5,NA,CATSREDSGETQYF,TGTGCCACCAGCAGAGAAGACAGCGGGGAGACCCAGTACTTC
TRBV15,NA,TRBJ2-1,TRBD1,CATSRVGTGNDNEQFF,TGTGCCACCAGCAGAGTAGGGACAGGGAATGACAATGAGCAGTTCTTC
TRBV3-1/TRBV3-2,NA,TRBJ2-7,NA,CASRGSYEQYF,TGTGCCAGCCGCGGCTCCTACGAGCAGTACTTC
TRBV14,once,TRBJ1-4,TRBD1,CASSQNEQGVEKLFF,TGTGCCAGCAGCCAAAATGAACAGGGGGTAGAAAAACTGTTTTTT
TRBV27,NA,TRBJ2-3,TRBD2,CASSFYRGADTQYF,TGTGCCAGCAGTTTCTACCGGGGGGCAGATACGCAGTATTTT
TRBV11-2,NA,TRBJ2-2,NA,CASSPRDSVGTGELFF,TGTGCCAGCAGCCCCCGGGATAGCGTGGGAACCGGGGAGCTGTTTTTT
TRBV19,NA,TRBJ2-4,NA,CASSIKLAKNIQYF,TGTGCCAGTAGTATCAAGCTAGCCAAAAACATTCAGTACTTC
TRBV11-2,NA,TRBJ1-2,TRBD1,CASSLGTGFAANYGYTF,TGTGCCAGCAGCTTAGGGACAGGGTTTGCGGCTAACTATGGCTACACCTTC
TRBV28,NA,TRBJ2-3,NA,CASSPSSGGLRRDTQYF,TGTGCCAGCAGTCCCTCGTCCGGGGGGCTCCGGAGAGATACGCAGTATTTT
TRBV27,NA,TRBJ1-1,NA,CASSFLGRVGDTEAFF,TGTGCCAGCAGTTTCCTCGGCCGAGTCGGGGACACTGAAGCTTTCTTT
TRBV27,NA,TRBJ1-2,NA,CASSLGGGNYGYTF,TGTGCCAGCAGTTTAGGGGGCGGGAACTATGGCTACACCTTC
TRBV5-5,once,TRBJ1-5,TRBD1,CASMGRGGVNQPQHF,TGTGCCAGCATGGGGCGAGGGGGCGTCAATCAGCCCCAGCATTTT
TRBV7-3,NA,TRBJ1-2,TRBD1,CASSLDDRARYGYTF,TGTGCCAGCAGCTTAGATGACAGGGCTCGTTATGGCTACACCTTC
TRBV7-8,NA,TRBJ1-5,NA,CASSLRALQPQHF,TGTGCCAGCAGCTTACGAGCGCTTCAGCCCCAGCATTTT
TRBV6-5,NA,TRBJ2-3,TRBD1,CASSLTTGGTDTQYF,TGTGCCAGCAGCCTTACTACAGGGGGCACAGATACGCAGTATTTT
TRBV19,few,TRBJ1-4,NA,CASTPGTHNEKLFF,TGTGCCAGCACACCCGGGACACACAATGAAAAACTGTTTTTT
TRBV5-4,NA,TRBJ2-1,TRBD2,CASRGGLAADEQFF,TGTGCCAGCAGGGGGGGACTAGCGGCGGATGAGCAGTTCTTC
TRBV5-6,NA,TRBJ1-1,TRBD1,CASSKTGVWGTEAFF,TGTGCCAGCAGCAAGACAGGGGTTTGGGGGACTGAAGCTTTCTTT
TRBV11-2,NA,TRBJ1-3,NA,CASRLPTGSGNTIYF,TGTGCCAGCAGGCTCCCGACAGGCTCTGGAAACACCATATATTTT